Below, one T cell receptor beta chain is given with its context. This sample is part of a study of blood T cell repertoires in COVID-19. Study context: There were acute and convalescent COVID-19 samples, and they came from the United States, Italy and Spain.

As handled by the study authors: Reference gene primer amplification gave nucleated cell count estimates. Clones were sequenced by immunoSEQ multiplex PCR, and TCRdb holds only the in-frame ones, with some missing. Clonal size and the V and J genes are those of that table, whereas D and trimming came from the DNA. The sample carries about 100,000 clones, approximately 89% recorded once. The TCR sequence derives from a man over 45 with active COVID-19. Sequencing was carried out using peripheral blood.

Here the CDR3 reads CASSHPLGLAGGPSTDTQYF. In nucleotides, the CDR3 is TGTGCCAGCAGTCACCCGTTGGGACTAGCGGGAGGGCCTAGCACAGATACGCAGTATTTT. The genes are TRBV6-6 and TRBJ2-3; 16 bases map to TRBD2. Germline CDR1 MNHNY, CDR2 SVGAGI (reference sequence). The V gene end was trimmed by 5 bases and the J gene end by 0 bases; junction bases not matched to a gene: 11. CDR3 length equals 20 residues.